The sequence of this TCR beta chain was determined in a study of cytomegalovirus exposure and HLA in healthy donors (dated by TCRdb to about 2017). About the investigation overall: An earlier analysis of roughly 500 of the donors reported under 300 Gb of sequence data and 117 million unique TCR beta sequences obtained from about 179 million T cells. The study profiled the T cell repertoires of around 700 subjects by immunosequencing and related them to cytomegalovirus serostatus. Besides the first cohort of approximately 710 subjects, a separate validation cohort made up of over 95 different subjects was used. Among 398 genotyped donors of the cohort, an average of roughly 230,000 unique TCR beta nucleotide sequences was sequenced per donor, of which 15% to 20% were non-productive. A later analysis re-examined previously published TCR beta repertoires from roughly 650 donors and added high-resolution HLA genotyping to investigate patterns of TCR occurrence. The study was designed to test whether signatures of past pathogen exposure could be identified by cataloging public T cell receptors. Every discovery cohort repertoire had been produced on one sequencing platform. Of the 398 genotyped donors, about 80% fell in the genetic ancestry cluster associated with self-reported Caucasian donors. Donor age, sex, ethnicity and CMV serostatus were compiled together with the repertoire data. An earlier analysis of approximately 580 of the donors used high-throughput TCR beta sequencing to judge whether each TCR beta V gene segment behaved as functional or pseudogenic. A later genetic analysis took genome-wide SNP genotypes for about 55% of the roughly 670 donors and used that subset as a discovery cohort. The number of donors typed differed by locus, with about 629-640 for A, B, C, DRB1 and DQB1, over 500 for DQA1, 600 to 610 for DPA1, and 400 to 490 for DPB1. Because of strong linkage in the cohort, 5 or 6 DR-DQ haplotypes were treated as single units for association and clustering. Class I and class II HLA loci were covered by the typing at four-digit resolution. Roughly 310 gigabases of sequencing data and tens of millions of unique TCR sequences were included in an early release covering about 700 HLA-typed donors. To predict cytomegalovirus infection status, the study combined high-throughput TCR immunosequencing, statistical association of individual TCRs with disease status, and machine learning. Rather than drawing on any new phenotypic data, the later analysis identified candidate immune exposures from TCR beta sequences and the way those sequences occurred across donors.

The CDR3, from cysteine to phenylalanine, totals 14 residues. Just CDR3 DNA is preserved here, 42 bases in frame from base 1. V drops 4 bases and J drops 10 bases, leaving 17 bases in between. Taken from the germline V gene (reference sequence), the CDR1 and CDR2 loops are LNHNV and YYDKDF. The library was made by the immunoSEQ multiplex PCR assay. For the multiplex PCR, a mixture combining 60 forward primers for TCR Vbeta segments and 13 reverse primers for TCR Jbeta segments was used. A multiplex PCR assay on genomic DNA amplified the CDR3 region of rearranged TCR beta genes. On the Illumina HiSeq System, the amplified TCR beta libraries were sequenced as 87-base-pair reads. Under the source paper's analysis protocol: A later analysis counted about 80 million unique TCR beta chains across the 650 to 700 repertoires, and 10 million to 11 million of these chains were shared by at least two donors. Raw reads were error-corrected and collapsed into unique sequences by a nearest-neighbor algorithm in which closely related sequences were merged to remove PCR and sequencing errors. V, D and J gene segments were assigned by aligning CDR3 sequences to IMGT reference sequences. For a sequence to be retained, a match of at least six nucleotides to both a V gene segment and a J gene segment was required. Rearrangements were called productive when the CDR3 lacked stop codons and stayed in frame with V and J; all others were non-productive. Following IMGT convention, CDR3 was defined as the stretch from the second conserved V-encoded cysteine up to the conserved J-encoded phenylalanine. The earlier analysis of some 580 of the donors excluded any sequence lacking an unambiguous match to a single V gene segment. An earlier analysis of fewer than 750 of the donors called V segments functional above 56.7% productive rearrangements and segregating when the between-donor standard deviation exceeded 5%. To diagnose cytomegalovirus status from the catalog of TCR beta chain sequences, a statistical classification framework was built. V and J gene assignment, in a later analysis, came from comparing TCR nucleotide sequences with IMGT/GENE-DB human TR gene sequences. The TCRdist pipeline was used in a later analysis to assign CDR3 sequences and most-parsimonious VDJ recombination scenarios. In a later analysis, each TCR beta chain was defined by its CDR3 amino acid sequence together with its V-gene family, and reads without a unique V-gene family were excluded. To address suspected cross-contamination and a sequencing artifact, a later analysis removed 550 to 750 highly shared, low-generation-probability nucleotide sequences. A later analysis calculated a clonal expansion index for each public chain from normalized within-repertoire ranks of inferred template counts. In a later analysis, generation probabilities were computed using a VDJ recombination model fitted to out-of-frame rearrangements, and the results were checked against IGoR. In a later analysis, TCR-TCR, TCR-HLA and TCR-CMV co-occurrence was scored with hypergeometric tests, and a repertoire-size bias correction was applied to TCR pairs. To estimate false discovery rates, a later analysis permuted the HLA or CMV assignments 20 times. In a later analysis, co-occurring TCRs were grouped using DBSCAN, and TCRdist sequence similarity was added for clustering within HLA-allele-positive subsets. Co-occurrence clustering excluded repertoires with fewer than 30,000 or more than 120,000 public chains, plus five with anomalous nucleotide sharing. TCRdb's version of the immuneACCESS table is confined to in-frame rearrangements and falls short of the full clone set. An unresolved V gene accounts for under half of the shortfall where checked; the remainder is of unknown origin. The V and J calls and clone size come from that table; D and trimming were worked out from the DNA. Within this sample are 160,000 or so clones, with around three quarters of them counted one time only. The ten largest account for 2.1% of the sample.

The cohort consisted of 666 healthy bone marrow donors. All cohort members were sampled while nominally healthy, although unrecorded immune exposures were likely present. The donor tested CMV seronegative, placing the donor among the 352 seronegative members of the cohort. Each donor provided a peripheral blood sample, and peripheral blood mononuclear cells were used for TCR beta sequencing. The Qiagen DNeasy Blood Extraction Kit was used to extract genomic DNA from the blood cell samples. What the research found in general, with its limitations: Cytomegalovirus status was reported to be diagnosed by the classifier with high specificity and sensitivity in both the original and validation cohorts. Some IMGT-functional V segments, including TRBV6-2 and TRBV6-3, could not be distinguished by the 87-base-pair reads and were therefore excluded. A cluster of highly shared sequence variants was judged likely to represent a technical artifact of the sequencing pipeline. In vitro tests confirmed that three of the cytomegalovirus-associated TCR beta chains recognize cytomegalovirus antigens. Immune exposure information for the cohort was limited to CMV serostatus. Across donors, most TCR sequences were observed very rarely, whereas some public TCRs were present in many individuals. In a later analysis, several top co-occurrence clusters were reported to appear linked to parvovirus B19, influenza, CMV and Epstein-Barr virus. Because counts were too low, around 18 rarely observed V segments, including chromosome 9 orphons, were left out of the earlier analysis of over 550 of the donors. Most CMV-associated TCR beta chains appeared to be HLA-restricted in a later analysis, and the HLA associations seemed to be driven largely by CMV exposure. In the study, approximately 150 TCR beta chains were listed as associated with cytomegalovirus. Strong co-occurrence of HLA alleles, especially DR and DQ, made assigning TCR associations to individual alleles difficult. At a false discovery rate of 0.05, a later analysis linked 15,000 to 20,000 TCR beta sequences to specific HLA alleles. The cohort was sequenced for TCR beta chains only, and without alpha or paired-chain data the features that could be detected were limited. In a later analysis, TCR association rates were found to vary across HLA loci, with the most associated TCRs seen for DRB1 alleles and the fewest for HLA-C alleles. It was suggested by the authors that the approach could potentially be generalized to other disease states and immunological phenotypes. Roughly uniform sequencing depth across donors was assumed in presence/absence analyses, although this assumption may not hold. In a later genetic analysis, a missense DCLRE1C variant was associated with V-gene and J-gene trimming of TCR beta chains, and the association was replicated in an independent cohort. An earlier analysis of around 500 of the donors showed that most TCR beta V segments appeared in productive rearrangements either about 87% or about 30% of the time, which broadly matched IMGT annotations. Because HLA typing was missing for some donors at each locus, association tests included only the typed subset. A further reported finding was that TCR beta sequences accurately predicted the HLA-A and HLA-B alleles for most subjects in the first cohort. In a later analysis, HLA-associated TCR beta chains were found to be more clonally expanded and to have lower generation probabilities than equally common non-associated chains. Linkage disequilibrium might explain the correlated functional status among segregating V segments, but an unknown experimental factor could not be excluded. According to a later genetic analysis, donors in an Asian-associated ancestry cluster had fewer N-insertions in productive TCRs than the approximately 630-donor mean.

On this clone itself: This clone's antigen is unknown. The input lacks base qualities; no much larger clone sits a single base away.

The sequence derives from a man between 35 and 55 years old in good health and CMV-seronegative. What was sequenced was PBMCs. The chain joins TRBV15 to TRBJ2-1, and perhaps TRBD2 as D gene, on 6 matching bases. The nucleotide sequence is given as TGTGCCACCAGCACGGGACTCCGAGCTCAGGAGCAGTTCTTC. This is translated as CATSTGLRAQEQFF.